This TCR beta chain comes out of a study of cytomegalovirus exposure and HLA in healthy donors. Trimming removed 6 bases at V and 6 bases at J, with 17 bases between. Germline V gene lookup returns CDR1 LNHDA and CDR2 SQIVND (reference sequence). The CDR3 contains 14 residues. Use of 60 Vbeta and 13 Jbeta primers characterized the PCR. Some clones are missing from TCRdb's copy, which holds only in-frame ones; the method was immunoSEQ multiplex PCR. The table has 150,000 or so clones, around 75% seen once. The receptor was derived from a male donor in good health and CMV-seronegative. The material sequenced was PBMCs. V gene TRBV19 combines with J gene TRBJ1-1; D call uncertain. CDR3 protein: CASSHGAASAEAFF. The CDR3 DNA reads TGTGCCAGTAGCCACGGTGCGGCGAGTGCTGAAGCTTTCTTT. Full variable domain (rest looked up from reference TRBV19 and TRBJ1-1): DGGITQSPKYLFRKEGQNVTLSCEQNLNHDAMYWYRQDPGQGLRLIYYSQIVNDFQKGDIAEGYSVSREKKESFPLTVTSAQKNPTAFYLCASSHGAASAEAFFGQGTRLTVV.